Listed below are T cell receptor beta chains from one sample, sequenced in a study of cytomegalovirus exposure and HLA in healthy donors. The table came from immunoSEQ multiplex PCR; TCRdb's copy has only in-frame clones and leaves some out. The sample lists 100,000 to 150,000 clones, 83% occurring once. The sample comprised PBMCs. The receptors stem from a woman between 40 and 55 years old in good health and CMV-seropositive. The CDR3 runs from the conserved cysteine through the conserved F or W. D genes are given only for firm matches. Some rows mark clone size as missing; the rest say once, few, many or name a class of expanded clone.

.	TRBJ1-6	.	TRBV5-6	TGTGCCAGCAGCCCTGCGGCGAGCTCCTATAATTCACCCCTCCACTTT	CASSPAASSYNSPLHF
.	TRBJ2-7	.	TRBV13	TGTGCCAGCAGCTCGCCCGGGAGACAGGGACGAAGCCCAGCATACGAGCAGTACTTC	CASSSPGRQGRSPAYEQYF
.	TRBJ2-7	once	TRBV2	TGTGCCAGCAGTGAAAGGGACACACGGTCCTACGAGCAGTACTTC	CASSERDTRSYEQYF
.	TRBJ2-1	once	TRBV7-3	TGTGCCAGCAGCCCTGTAGGCGGCGGGGCCAATGAGCAGTTCTTC	CASSPVGGGANEQFF
.	TRBJ2-3	.	TRBV5-1	TGCGCCAGCAGCAATCGACAGAGCACAGATACGCAGTATTTT	CASSNRQSTDTQYF
TRBD2	TRBJ2-2	.	TRBV6-1	TGTGCCAGCAGTGAAGCTAGACTAGCGGGAGAGACCGGGGAGCTGTTTTTT	CASSEARLAGETGELFF
.	TRBJ1-1	.	TRBV27	TGTGCCAGCCGCAGTCGGGGGATGAACACTGAAGCTTTCTTT	CASRSRGMNTEAFF
.	TRBJ2-7	.	TRBV6-5	TGTGCCAGCAGTTACTCGGGCTCCTCCTACGAGCAGTACTTC	CASSYSGSSYEQYF
.	TRBJ1-5	.	TRBV7-2	TGTGCCAGCAGCTCACCCGGGAGACCGGGGCCCCAGCATTTT	CASSSPGRPGPQHF
TRBD2	TRBJ2-7	.	TRBV27	TGTGCCAGCAGTTTATCGGGCCCTACTAGCGGGAGATACGAGCAGTACTTC	CASSLSGPTSGRYEQYF
.	TRBJ2-1	.	TRBV27	TGTGCCAGCAGGCTCCTAACTGTTAGCGACAATGAGCAGTTCTTC	CASRLLTVSDNEQFF
TRBD1	TRBJ2-7	.	TRBV29-1	TGCAGCGTTCGGGACAGGGACGCCTACGAGCAGTACTTC	CSVRDRDAYEQYF
.	TRBJ2-5	.	TRBV29-1	TGCAGCGTTGGGACAAGCCTTGAGACCCAGTACTTC	CSVGTSLETQYF
TRBD2	TRBJ2-1	.	TRBV9	TGTGCCAGCAGCGTAGACTTGGGGGATAGCGGGAGGTTTTACAATGAGCAGTTCTTC	CASSVDLGDSGRFYNEQFF
TRBD1	TRBJ2-7	once	TRBV29-1	TGCAGCGTTGCGGGTCCGGGACAGGGGGCATCCGAGCAGTACTTC	CSVAGPGQGASEQYF
.	TRBJ2-1	.	TRBV28	TGTGCCAGCGGACAGTTTAGTGATGAGCAGTTCTTC	CASGQFSDEQFF
TRBD1	TRBJ1-2	.	TRBV2	TGTGCCAGCAGTCGGGACAGAAACTATGGCTACACCTTC	CASSRDRNYGYTF
TRBD2	TRBJ2-1	.	TRBV18	TGTGCCAGCTCACCACAGAGGACTAGCATCAATGAGCAGTTCTTC	CASSPQRTSINEQFF
.	TRBJ2-3	.	TRBV7-6	TGTGCCAGCAGCGGCAAAGCGGTCACAGATACGCAGTATTTT	CASSGKAVTDTQYF
.	TRBJ2-2	.	TRBV5-1	TGCGCCAGCAGCCTGAGGACGAACACCGGGGAGCTGTTTTTT	CASSLRTNTGELFF
TRBD1	TRBJ2-5	.	TRBV19	TGTGCCAGTAGTACCGCAGGGGGCTATGAGACCCAGTACTTC	CASSTAGGYETQYF
.	TRBJ2-5	.	TRBV6-6	TGTGCCAGCACAGGGTCTCAAGAGACCCAGTACTTC	CASTGSQETQYF
TRBD1	TRBJ1-2	.	TRBV4-1	TGCGCCAGCAGCCAGACAGGACAGGGGTTTGGCTACACCTTC	CASSQTGQGFGYTF
TRBD2	TRBJ2-7	.	TRBV4-1	TGCGCCAGCAGCCCCTTGTTTACTAGCGGGAGAGTACAGTACGAGCAGTACTTC	CASSPLFTSGRVQYEQYF
TRBD2	TRBJ2-7	.	TRBV27	TGTGCCAGCAGTACGGGGACTAGCGGGAGACTCTACGAGCAGTACTTC	CASSTGTSGRLYEQYF
.	TRBJ2-7	.	TRBV9	TGTGCCAGCAGCGTTACCCCTGAGGTGGGCTACGAGCAGTACTTC	CASSVTPEVGYEQYF
TRBD2	TRBJ2-1	.	TRBV5-1	TGCGCCAGCAGCTTGGCTTCGGGACTAGCGGCCCTAAATGAGCAGTTCTTC	CASSLASGLAALNEQFF
TRBD1	TRBJ2-2	.	TRBV11-1	TGTGCCAGCAGCCCTCGGGACAGCCCCTATATGAACACCGGGGAGCTGTTTTTT	CASSPRDSPYMNTGELFF
.	TRBJ2-1	medium-sized	TRBV27	TGTGCCAGCAGTTTATTTTTGGCCATTGATGAGCAGTTCTTC	CASSLFLAIDEQFF
TRBD1	TRBJ2-7	once	TRBV2	TGTGCCAGCCAGGACAGGGGCCCTTACGAGCAGTACTTC	CASQDRGPYEQYF
.	TRBJ2-1	.	TRBV28	TGTGCCAGCAGTCGGGGAAGCTCCTACAATGAGCAGTTCTTC	CASSRGSSYNEQFF
.	TRBJ1-1	few	TRBV27	TGTGCCAGCAGTTTAGGGCAGCACTTGAACACTGAAGCTTTCTTT	CASSLGQHLNTEAFF
.	TRBJ2-2	.	TRBV29-1	TGCAGCGTTCCAAGAAGGGGGGGGAGCACTACCGGGGAGCTGTTTTTT	CSVPRRGGSTTGELFF
TRBD1	TRBJ1-5	once	TRBV30	TGTGCCTGGAGTGTATTCGGGGGACAGGGGTATCAGCCCCAGCATTTT	CAWSVFGGQGYQPQHF
.	TRBJ2-1	few	TRBV27	TGTGCCAGCAGTTTATCGGGCGTATTCGAGCAGTTCTTC	CASSLSGVFEQFF
TRBD2	TRBJ2-5	once	TRBV5-8	TGTGCCGGCCATAGCGGGAGTTCCCAAGAGACCCAGTACTTC	CAGHSGSSQETQYF
.	TRBJ1-3	.	TRBV5-4	TGTGCCAGCAGTTTACAGGGCCCTGGAAACACCATATATTTT	CASSLQGPGNTIYF
TRBD1	TRBJ2-7	.	TRBV19	TGTGCCAGTAGTCCCACTCTTAACAGGGGCCTGTTGTACGAGCAGTACTTC	CASSPTLNRGLLYEQYF